The 16 T cell receptor beta chains reported below all come from one sample, sequenced in a study of T cell clonality in common variable immunodeficiency. Clones were read by immunoSEQ multiplex PCR, and TCRdb kept only the in-frame ones, dropping some. The profile covers about 81,000 clones, none occurring a single time. Material for sequencing was peripheral blood mononuclear cells. The source is a person between 18 and 75 years old in good health.

Many counts were recorded for this clone. The CDR3 end lies 3 residues beyond the end of the read and is filled in from the germline J gene. The chain links TRBV5-4 to TRBJ2-5, with 10 positions matching TRBD2. V shed 4 bases and J 4 bases; nucleotides not matched to a gene: 7. There are 15 residues in the CDR3. Germline-derived CDR1 and CDR2 are SGHNT and YYREEE (reference sequence). CDR3 amino acids: CASSPGVAGGETQYF. CDR3 bases read: TGTGCCAGCAGCCCCGGGGTAGCGGGAGGAGAGACC. The variable domain in full, with the rest retrieved from reference TRBV5-4 and TRBJ2-5, is ETGVTQSPTHLIKTRGQQVTLRCSSQSGHNTVSWYQQALGQGPQFIFQYYREEENGRGNFPPRFSGLQFPNYSSELNVNALELDDSALYLCASSPGVAGGETQYFGPGTRLLVL.

The sample holds many counts of this clone. The germline gene is not matched at one end of the junction; a read error may be the cause. The sequenced part of the CDR3 DNA is TGCGCCAGCAGCCAACCCGGGGGCTATGGC. Translation: CASSQPGGYG. The entire CDR3 is CASSQPGGYGYTF. The V and J genes are TRBV4-2 and TRBJ1-2, with a possible D match to TRBD1 (5 bases). The read gets to within 3 residues of the CDR3 end, and the germline J gene fills in the rest. From germline, CDR1 is LGHNA and CDR2 YNFKEQ. The CDR3 totals 13 residues.

This clone was observed at least ten times. The read halts 3 residues ahead of the CDR3 end, with the missing end drawn from the germline J gene. The J gene is TRBJ2-5, the V gene TRBV7-2, with a weak D call TRBD1 (5 bases). This CDR3 is built from 14 residues. Germline CDR1 is SGHTA and CDR2 is FQGNSA. V was cut by 5 bases and J by 4 bases, with 14 bases left in between. The CDR3 bases that were read are TGTGCCAGCAGCCCCGCAGCAGGGATAGAGACC. Protein sequence: CASSPAAGIET. The complete CDR3 protein is CASSPAAGIETQYF.

At least ten counts were recorded for this clone. The read terminates 3 residues before the CDR3 end, so the remaining end is supplied by the germline J gene. The chain links TRBV5-4 to TRBJ1-3, with 7 positions matching TRBD1. There are 15 residues in the CDR3. The J segment lost 2 bases and the V segment lost 0 bases, leaving 2 bases of the junction unmatched. CDR1 and CDR2 from the germline V gene are SGHNT and YYREEE (reference sequence). CDR3 amino acids: CASSLAGGTGNTIYF. The CDR3 bases that were read are TGTGCCAGCAGCTTGGCAGGGGGGACTGGAAACACC.

This clone was counted many times. The CDR3 reads CASRGQQETQYF. Incomplete CDR3 DNA: TGTGCCAGTAGAGGACAGCAAGAGACC. This chain uses TRBV19 with TRBJ2-5, with D perhaps TRBD1 (6 bases). The observed sequence ends 3 residues before the CDR3 terminus, with the missing tail filled in from the germline J gene. The V gene's germline CDR1 is LNHDA and CDR2 SQIVND (reference sequence). This CDR3 region has 12 residues. V lost 6 bases to trimming and J lost 2 bases, with 7 bases between them.

This clone was counted many times. The read terminates 3 residues before the CDR3 end, so the remaining end is supplied by the germline J gene. V gene TRBV28 combines with J gene TRBJ2-7; TRBD2 matches at 11 bases. The CDR3 spans 18 residues. With V trimmed by 1 base and J by 3 bases, 11 bases remained unmatched. The germline V gene has CDR1 MDHEN and CDR2 SYDVKM. CDR3 DNA, as far as it was read: TGTGCCAGCAGTTTATATCCGACCCGACTAGCGGGATTCTACGAG. As protein: CASSLYPTRLAGFYE. The CDR3 in full is CASSLYPTRLAGFYEQYF.

There are many counts of this clone. The read ends 3 residues before the CDR3 terminus; that terminus is restored from the germline J gene. The chain couples TRBV11-2 to TRBJ2-1; 7 bases fit TRBD2. Per germline, CDR1 SGHAT and CDR2 FQNNGV. This CDR3 is 14 amino acids long. Losses at the gene ends were 1 base for V and 9 bases for J; bases not matched to a gene: 6. The CDR3 here is CASSLGSGIGEQFF. The part of the CDR3 DNA that was read is TGTGCCAGCAGCTTAGGGAGCGGGATCGGTGAG.

This clone was picked up a small number of times. The CDR3 end is not reached by the read, which stops 3 residues before it; the germline J gene fills it in. This rearrangement joins TRBV5-4 to TRBJ2-7; TRBD2 matches at 14 bases. The germline V gene has CDR1 SGHNT and CDR2 YYREEE (reference sequence). Trimming at V came to 9 bases and at J to 5 bases, leaving 7 bases not matched to a gene. This CDR3 has 14 residues. The covered CDR3 bases are TGTGCCACGACTAGCGGGAGGGCCGTAGACGAG. This sequence encodes CATTSGRAVDE. Given in full, the CDR3 is CATTSGRAVDEQYF.

This clone was seen at least ten times. The CDR3 extends 3 residues past the end of the read, so its final part is completed from the germline J gene. The V and J genes are TRBV30 and TRBJ2-3; D call uncertain. V lost 3 bases and J 1 base, leaving 5 bases between the germline ends. This CDR3 comprises 12 residues. Germline loops: CDR1 GTSNPN, CDR2 SVGIG (reference sequence). CDR3 sequence: CAWRTGTDTQYF. Incomplete CDR3 DNA: TGTGCCTGGAGAACAGGCACAGATACG. Full variable domain (rest looked up from reference TRBV30 and TRBJ2-3): SQTIHQWPATLVQPVGSPLSLECTVEGTSNPNLYWYRQAAGRGLQLLFYSVGIGQISSEVPQNLSASRPQDRQFILSSKKLLLSDSGFYLCAWRTGTDTQYFGPGTRLTVL.

This clone appeared many times. The observed sequence ends 3 residues before the CDR3 terminus, with the missing tail filled in from the germline J gene. This chain links TRBV20-1 with TRBJ2-4; D uncertain. Looked up from germline, CDR1 is DFQATT and CDR2 is SNEGSKA (reference sequence). Trimming shortened V by 0 bases and J by 0 bases, and 6 bases separated the two germline ends. This CDR3 comprises 14 residues. CDR3 protein: CSARDGGAKNIQYF. Incomplete CDR3 DNA: TGCAGTGCTAGAGACGGCGGAGCCAAAAACATT.

This clone was seen many times. The read is 3 residues too short to cover the CDR3 end, so that end is filled in from the germline J gene. V and J are TRBV19 and TRBJ1-5; 12 bases line up with TRBD1. V was pared by 6 bases and J by 4 bases, with 16 bases of the junction left unmatched. In germline, CDR1 is LNHDA, CDR2 SQIVND (reference sequence). The CDR3 contains 19 residues. CDR3 protein: CASRLLRDRGLSGNQPQHF. The covered CDR3 bases are TGTGCCAGTAGACTACTCCGGGACAGGGGGCTGTCGGGGAATCAGCCC.

This clone was detected many times. The read terminates 3 residues before the CDR3 end, so the remaining end is supplied by the germline J gene. The V call is TRBV29-1, the J call TRBJ1-4; 8 bases line up with TRBD1. Germline lookup yields CDR1 SQVTM and CDR2 ANQGSEA. The CDR3 covers 13 residues. The V segment lost 6 bases and the J segment 4 bases; nucleotides outside the gene matches: 4. CDR3 protein: CSVQGANNEKLFF. CDR3 DNA, as far as it was read: TGCAGCGTCCAGGGGGCTAATAATGAAAAA.

The table lists this clone with many counts. The read is 3 residues too short to cover the CDR3 end, so that end is filled in from the germline J gene. This rearrangement joins TRBV2 to TRBJ1-2; D perhaps matches TRBD1 (5 bases). Trimming shortened V by 4 bases and J by 1 base, and 16 bases separated the two germline ends. CDR3 length: 16 amino acids. Germline CDR1 reads SNHLY; CDR2 reads FYNNEI. CDR3 DNA, as far as it was read: TGTGCCAGCAGTGGTCCAATGGAGGGGCTTAACTATGGC. It encodes CASSGPMEGLNYG. In full, the CDR3 is CASSGPMEGLNYGYTF.

There are many counts of this clone. The read is 3 residues too short to cover the CDR3 end, so that end is filled in from the germline J gene. This sample includes further DNA sequences coding for the same CDR3. V and J are TRBV18 and TRBJ2-5; 14 bases fit TRBD2. Per the germline V gene, CDR1 is KGHSH and CDR2 is LQKENI. V shed 3 bases and J 7 bases; nucleotides not matched to a gene: 13. The CDR3 extends over 18 amino acids. The CDR3 protein is CASSPSGLAGAKVATQYF. CDR3 DNA (partial): TGTGCCAGCTCACCCTCGGGACTAGCGGGAGCCAAAGTGGCGACC.

This clone occurred many times. Read sequence stops 3 residues before the CDR3 end, and the germline J gene provides the missing end. This chain connects TRBV5-1 to TRBJ2-5, with D unclear. Germline CDR1 is SGHRS and CDR2 is YFSETQ. CDR3 length: 14 amino acids. Trimming shortened V by 7 bases and J by 2 bases, and 15 bases separated the two germline ends. CDR3 residues: CASSRETIQETQYF. The CDR3 DNA, read in part, is TGCGCCAGCTCCCGTGAAACTATACAAGAGACC.

The sample holds many counts of this clone. The read ends 3 residues before the CDR3 terminus; that terminus is restored from the germline J gene. The chain employs TRBV7-8 and TRBJ2-7, with D uncertain. The CDR3 length is 14 residues. Germline-derived CDR1 and CDR2 are SGHVS and FQNEAQ. Trimming took off 2 bases at V and 0 bases at J, with 8 bases between the two ends. CDR3 in amino acids: CASSLLSSSYEQYF. CDR3 bases read: TGTGCCAGCAGCTTACTCAGTTCCTCCTACGAG.